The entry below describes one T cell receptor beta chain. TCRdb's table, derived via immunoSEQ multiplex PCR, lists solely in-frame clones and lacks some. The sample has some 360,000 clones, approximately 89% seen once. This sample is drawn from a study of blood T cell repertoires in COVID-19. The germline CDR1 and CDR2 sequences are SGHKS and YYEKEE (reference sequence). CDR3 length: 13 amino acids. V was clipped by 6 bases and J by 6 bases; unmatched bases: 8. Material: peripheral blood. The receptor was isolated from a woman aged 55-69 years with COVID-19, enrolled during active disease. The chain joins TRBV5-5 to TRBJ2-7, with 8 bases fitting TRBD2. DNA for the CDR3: TGTGCCAGCACGGGAGGGGAAAAGAGCGAGCAGTACTTC. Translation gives CASTGGEKSEQYF.